This passage covers 26 T cell receptor beta chains from one sample sequenced in a study of cytomegalovirus exposure and HLA in healthy donors. Sequencing was performed with immunoSEQ multiplex PCR; in TCRdb, only in-frame clones are kept and a portion is missing. This repertoire shows approximately 150,000 clones, around four fifths found once; its top ten account for around 2.4%. Sequenced material: PBMCs. These receptors all come from a man aged 30 to 45 in good health and CMV-seropositive.

The chain couples TRBV14 to TRBJ2-3, with D possibly TRBD2 on 6 matching bases. This CDR3 has 16 amino acids. The V gene lost 1 base and the J gene lost 0 bases, with 11 bases spanning the gap. The germline V gene has CDR1 SGHDN and CDR2 FVKESK. Written as DNA, the CDR3 is TGTGCCAGCAGCCAAGTAATAGCGGTTAGCACAGATACGCAGTATTTT. Amino acids: CASSQVIAVSTDTQYF.

This clone has a single count. The chain is built from TRBV7-2 and TRBJ1-4; a weak D match, TRBD1 (5 bases). The CDR3 is 14 residues long. Germline CDR1 reads SGHTA; CDR2 reads FQGNSA. V was cut by 4 bases and J by 6 bases, with 12 bases left in between. This chain's CDR3 is CASSWGVMDEKLFF. Written as DNA, the CDR3 is TGTGCCAGCAGCTGGGGGGTAATGGATGAAAAACTGTTTTTT.

The chain joins TRBV9 to TRBJ1-6, with D unclear. V was trimmed by 3 bases and J by 0 bases, leaving 19 bases between them. The germline CDR1 and CDR2 sequences are SGDLS and YYNGEE. This CDR3 comprises 19 residues. The DNA for the CDR3 is TGTGCCAGCAGCGCCGGGGTTACGGGTACAAGCTCCTATAATTCACCCCTCCACTTT. Translation gives CASSAGVTGTSSYNSPLHF.

The J gene is TRBJ2-4, the V gene TRBV27; TRBD1 matches at 11 bases. V lost 7 bases to trimming and J lost 6 bases; unmatched junction nucleotides: 5. CDR1 and CDR2 (germline): MNHEY, SMNVEV (reference sequence). This CDR3 contains 14 residues. In DNA form, the CDR3 reads TGTGCCAGCACGCCGGGGACAGGGGGAAACATTCAGTACTTC. Translation: CASTPGTGGNIQYF.

The J gene is TRBJ1-2, the V gene TRBV7-2; TRBD1 is a possible D gene (5 bases). The CDR3 has 13 amino acids. Germline V gives CDR1 SGHTA, CDR2 FQGNSA. The ends were cut back, 4 bases at V and 4 bases at J, with 10 bases in the middle. The CDR3 coding sequence is TGTGCCAGCAGCTCTGGGGCAGGCTATGGCTACACCTTC. Amino acid sequence: CASSSGAGYGYTF. The entire variable domain, with the rest obtained from reference TRBV7-2 and TRBJ1-2, is as follows: GAGVSQSPSNKVTEKGKDVELRCDPISGHTALYWYRQSLGQGLEFLIYFQGNSAPDKSGLPSDRFSAERTGGSVSTLTIQRTQQEDSAVYLCASSSGAGYGYTFGSGTRLTVV.

The V and J genes are TRBV28 and TRBJ2-7; 10 bases line up with TRBD1. The CDR3 covers 16 residues. V lost 10 bases to trimming and J lost 0 bases; unmatched junction nucleotides: 12. Germline V gene data show CDR1 as MDHEN and CDR2 as SYDVKM. The CDR3 loop is CATTAGTGALSYEQYF. In DNA, the CDR3 is TGTGCCACTACCGCCGGGACAGGGGCCCTCTCCTACGAGCAGTACTTC.

For this clone: The sample holds other DNA sequences that translate to the same CDR3. The rearrangement joins TRBV5-1 to TRBJ2-1; 15 bases are a match to TRBD2. V was pared by 4 bases and J by 1 base, with 3 bases of the junction left unmatched. This CDR3 has 17 residues. Germline lookup yields CDR1 SGHRS and CDR2 YFSETQ. The CDR3 nucleotides read TGCGCCAGCAGCCCGGGACTAGCGGGGGGATCCTACAATGAGCAGTTCTTC. Translation: CASSPGLAGGSYNEQFF. Together with reference TRBV5-1 and TRBJ2-1, the CDR3 gives the full variable domain: KAGVTQTPRYLIKTRGQQVTLSCSPISGHRSVSWYQQTPGQGLQFLFEYFSETQRNKGNFPGRFSGRQFSNSRSEMNVSTLELGDSALYLCASSPGLAGGSYNEQFFGPGTRLTVL.

There are many counts of this clone. This rearrangement joins TRBV5-1 to TRBJ2-2; no clear D gene. CDR1 is SGHRS, CDR2 YFSETQ, per germline. V was trimmed by 0 bases and J by 3 bases, leaving 12 bases between them. The CDR3 covers 16 residues. The CDR3 DNA sequence: TGCGCCAGCAGCTTGGTGCGCAACCACGACACCGGGGAGCTGTTTTTT. It translates to CASSLVRNHDTGELFF.

The rearrangement joins TRBV7-2 to TRBJ2-7, with D perhaps TRBD2 (5 bases). With 5 bases removed from V and 3 bases from J, the gap between germline ends came to 17 bases. The CDR3 length is 15 residues. The V gene's germline CDR1 is SGHTA and CDR2 FQGNSA. The CDR3 reads CASSPSGTNLYEQYF. The CDR3 DNA reads TGTGCCAGCAGCCCCTCGGGAACAAACCTCTACGAGCAGTACTTC.

The J gene is TRBJ2-3, the V gene TRBV4-3, with TRBD2 identical over 9 bases. The germline CDR1 and CDR2 sequences are LGHNA and YSLEER. The junction had 3 bases not matched to a gene; V was cut back by 3 bases and J by 5 bases. The CDR3 runs 14 residues. The DNA for the CDR3 is TGCGCCAGCAGCCAGATAGCGGGGGAAGATACGCAGTATTTT. Translating gives CASSQIAGEDTQYF.

The V call is TRBV28, the J call TRBJ2-7; D is ambiguous. V lost 8 bases and J 4 bases, leaving 15 bases between the germline ends. This CDR3 region has 13 residues. Germline V CDR1 and CDR2: MDHEN, SYDVKM. In DNA form, the CDR3 reads TGTGCCAGCGTCGTACTCTATCCTTACGAGCAGTACTTC. Amino acids: CASVVLYPYEQYF.

This clone was counted only a few times. CDR3 loop: CASKGDGNSPLHF. CDR3 in DNA: TGTGCCAGCAAGGGGGACGGTAATTCACCCCTCCACTTT. V and J are TRBV2 and TRBJ1-6; D is perhaps TRBD1 (6 bases). The CDR3 is 13 residues long. Between the trimmed V and J ends, which lost 7 bases and 6 bases, there was a span of 10 bases. Germline lookup yields CDR1 SNHLY and CDR2 FYNNEI.

V usage is TRBV11-3 and J usage is TRBJ1-6; D gene ambiguous. This CDR3 comprises 13 residues. With 5 bases removed from V and 4 bases from J, the gap between germline ends came to 6 bases. Per the germline V gene, CDR1 is SGHNT and CDR2 is YENEEA. The CDR3 protein is CASSQVYNSPLHF. The DNA for the CDR3 is TGTGCCAGCAGCCAGGTGTATAATTCACCCCTCCACTTT. Variable domain in full (rest from reference TRBV11-3 and TRBJ1-6): EAGVVQSPRYKIIEKKQPVAFWCNPISGHNTLYWYLQNLGQGPELLIRYENEEAVDDSQLPKDRFSAERLKGVDSTLKIQPAELGDSAVYLCASSQVYNSPLHFGNGTRLTVT.

The chain links TRBV7-8 to TRBJ1-4; tentatively, D is TRBD1 (5 bases). This CDR3 region has 15 residues. The germline V gene encodes CDR1 SGHVS and CDR2 FQNEAQ. V lost 6 bases, J lost 5 bases, and 16 bases lay in between. Written as DNA, the CDR3 is TGTGCCAGCAGGGTCAGCAGGGCCAAGAATGAAAAACTGTTTTTT. It is translated as CASRVSRAKNEKLFF.

This chain uses TRBV11-1 with TRBJ1-2; perhaps TRBD1 as D (5 bases). V was cut by 5 bases and J by 4 bases, with 11 bases left in between. In germline, CDR1 is SGHAT, CDR2 FQDESV (reference sequence). The CDR3 is 13 residues long. DNA for the CDR3: TGTGCCAGCAGCCCTGGACAATTCTATGGCTACACCTTC. Translating gives CASSPGQFYGYTF. The entire variable domain, with the rest obtained from reference TRBV11-1 and TRBJ1-2, is as follows: EAEVAQSPRYKITEKSQAVAFWCDPISGHATLYWYRQILGQGPELLVQFQDESVVDDSQLPKDRFSAERLKGVDSTLKIQPAELGDSAMYLCASSPGQFYGYTFGSGTRLTVV.

The CDR3 loop reads CASSSEAGGLYNEQFF. The CDR3 nucleotides are TGTGCCAGCAGCTCAGAAGCGGGGGGGCTTTACAATGAGCAGTTCTTC. The chain uses TRBV27 and TRBJ2-1; 10 nucleotides match TRBD2. Germline CDR1 MNHEY, CDR2 SMNVEV (reference sequence). The CDR3 covers 16 residues. V trimming: 6 bases; J trimming: 4 bases; junction bases outside the gene matches: 9.

This clone was detected once. The chain recombines TRBV25-1 with TRBJ2-5, with 10 nucleotides matching TRBD2. Looked up from germline, CDR1 is MGHDK and CDR2 is SYGVNS. Trimming at V came to 1 base and at J to 2 bases, leaving 4 bases not matched to a gene. The CDR3 runs 16 residues. CDR3 in amino acids: CASSEFWTSGQETQYF. For the CDR3, the DNA is TGTGCCAGCAGTGAATTCTGGACTAGCGGACAAGAGACCCAGTACTTC.

The rearrangement links TRBV27 to TRBJ1-6; no clear D gene. V was pared by 3 bases and J by 6 bases, with 9 bases between. This CDR3 contains 14 residues. Germline-derived CDR1 and CDR2 are MNHEY and SMNVEV (reference sequence). As DNA, the CDR3 is TGTGCCAGCAGTTTTGGAGGACTTAATTCACCCCTCCACTTT. It is translated as CASSFGGLNSPLHF.

This clone was picked up a small number of times. The chain joins TRBV2 to TRBJ2-1; possible D gene TRBD1, 6 bases. V lost 4 bases, J lost 7 bases, and 11 bases lay in between. Per germline, CDR1 SNHLY and CDR2 FYNNEI. The CDR3 contains 13 residues. CDR3 loop: CASSVQGWNEQFF. CDR3 DNA: TGTGCCAGCAGTGTCCAGGGGTGGAATGAGCAGTTCTTC.

The V and J genes are TRBV19 and TRBJ1-2; 8 bases match TRBD1. The V gene's germline CDR1 is LNHDA and CDR2 SQIVND (reference sequence). Trimming removed 6 bases from V and 8 bases from J; junction bases left unmatched: 11. The CDR3 covers 14 residues. The CDR3 nucleotides are TGTGCCAGTAGAGACCCAGGGGGCTCTATAGGCTACACCTTC. Translating gives CASRDPGGSIGYTF.

V and J are TRBV15 and TRBJ2-3, with D hard to call. This CDR3 is 17 amino acids long. V lost 0 bases, J lost 1 base, and 14 bases lay in between. CDR1 and CDR2 (germline): LNHNV, YYDKDF (reference sequence). The CDR3 bases are TGTGCCACCAGCAGAGAAAGGTCGCTAGGTGGCACAGATACGCAGTATTTT. This translates into CATSRERSLGGTDTQYF.

CDR3 sequence reads: CASNLGTGRSPLHF. CDR3 bases: TGTGCCAGCAACCTAGGGACAGGGCGATCACCCCTCCACTTT. This chain links TRBV14 with TRBJ1-6, with 9 nucleotides matching TRBD1. This CDR3 is built from 14 residues. J lost 10 bases, V lost 7 bases, and 8 bases had no gene match. Germline CDR1 is SGHDN and CDR2 is FVKESK.

The chain employs TRBV18 and TRBJ1-5, with TRBD1 matching over 7 bases. There are 16 residues in the CDR3. V was pared by 5 bases and J by 4 bases, with 11 bases of the junction left unmatched. Germline values: CDR1 KGHSH, CDR2 LQKENI. The CDR3 DNA reads as TGTGCCAGCTCAGGGGAATACAGGGGCGGGAATCAGCCCCAGCATTTT. Translating gives CASSGEYRGGNQPQHF.

This clone was recorded only once. The chain has TRBV29-1 and TRBJ1-5, with a tentative D call TRBD1 (5 bases). Trimming removed 6 bases from V and 7 bases from J, with 16 bases in between. There are 13 residues in the CDR3. The germline V gene has CDR1 SQVTM and CDR2 ANQGSEA. The CDR3 DNA sequence: TGCAGCGTCGGGGCGGGGGACCGGCAGCCCCAGCATTTT. Amino acids: CSVGAGDRQPQHF.

The rearrangement links TRBV5-4 to TRBJ1-2; TRBD1 matches at 7 bases. V shed 4 bases and J 7 bases; nucleotides not matched to a gene: 7. The length of the CDR3 is 13 residues. Germline assignment: CDR1 SGHNT and CDR2 YYREEE (reference sequence). The DNA for the CDR3 is TGTGCCAGCAGCCAGCAGGGGGGAGCTGGCTACACCTTC. It encodes CASSQQGGAGYTF.

V and J are TRBV27 and TRBJ2-3, with 9 nucleotides matching TRBD1. The germline V gene has CDR1 MNHEY and CDR2 SMNVEV (reference sequence). The CDR3 has 14 residues. With 7 bases clipped from V and 3 bases from J, the junction kept 5 bases outside the gene matches. CDR3 amino acids: CASTYRGRTDTQYF. Here the CDR3 DNA reads TGTGCCAGCACCTACAGGGGGCGTACAGATACGCAGTATTTT.